The clone carrying this TCR beta chain was seen ten or more times. The antigen remains unidentified. The data belong to a study of early T cells in non-severe SARS-CoV-2 infection. Study at large: The input, bulk RNA from unsorted whole blood, was sequenced, and chains were unpaired.

Unique molecular identifier tags were affixed to discrete cDNA molecules. One entry per CDR3 protein results from TCRdb running MiXCR on the 5' RACE reads. The sample contains tens of thousands of distinct CDR3 sequences, about 4.5% of which appear only once. Study-level points and caveats: Sequences matched to VDJdb favored anti-spike CD8 responses, while private and CD4 specificities were missed.

CDR3 length equals 12 residues. The V segment lost 10 bases and the J segment 4 bases; nucleotides outside the gene matches: 5. Germline lookup yields CDR1 KGHDR and CDR2 SFDVKD. This chain uses TRBV24-1 with TRBJ2-5; TRBD1 agrees at 7 bases. The sequenced material came from whole blood. The receptor's source is an adult who was a healthcare worker with PCR-confirmed SARS-CoV-2 infection or an uninfected control (not recorded which). This CDR3 reads CATARGRETQYF. The DNA of the CDR3 is TGTGCCACGGCCAGGGGGAGAGAGACCCAGTACTTC.